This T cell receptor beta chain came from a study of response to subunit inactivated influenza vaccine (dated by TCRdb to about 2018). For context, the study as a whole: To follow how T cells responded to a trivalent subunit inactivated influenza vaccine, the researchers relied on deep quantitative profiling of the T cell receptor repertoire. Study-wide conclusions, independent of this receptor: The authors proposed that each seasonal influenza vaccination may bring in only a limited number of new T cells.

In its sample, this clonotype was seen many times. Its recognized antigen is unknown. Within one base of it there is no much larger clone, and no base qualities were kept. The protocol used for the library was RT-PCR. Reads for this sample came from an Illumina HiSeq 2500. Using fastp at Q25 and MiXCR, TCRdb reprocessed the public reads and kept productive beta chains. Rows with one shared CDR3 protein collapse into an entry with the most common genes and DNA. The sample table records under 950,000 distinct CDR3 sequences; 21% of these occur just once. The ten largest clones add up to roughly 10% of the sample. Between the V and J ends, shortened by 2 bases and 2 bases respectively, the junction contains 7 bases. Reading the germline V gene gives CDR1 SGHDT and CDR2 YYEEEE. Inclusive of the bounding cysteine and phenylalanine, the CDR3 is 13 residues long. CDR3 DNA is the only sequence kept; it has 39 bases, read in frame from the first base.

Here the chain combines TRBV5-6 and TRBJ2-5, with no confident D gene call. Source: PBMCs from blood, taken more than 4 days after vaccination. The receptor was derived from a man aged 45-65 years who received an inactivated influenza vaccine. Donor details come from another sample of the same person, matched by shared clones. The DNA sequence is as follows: TGTGCCAGCAGCTTTTGGGAACAAGAGACCCAGTACTTC. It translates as CASSFWEQETQYF.